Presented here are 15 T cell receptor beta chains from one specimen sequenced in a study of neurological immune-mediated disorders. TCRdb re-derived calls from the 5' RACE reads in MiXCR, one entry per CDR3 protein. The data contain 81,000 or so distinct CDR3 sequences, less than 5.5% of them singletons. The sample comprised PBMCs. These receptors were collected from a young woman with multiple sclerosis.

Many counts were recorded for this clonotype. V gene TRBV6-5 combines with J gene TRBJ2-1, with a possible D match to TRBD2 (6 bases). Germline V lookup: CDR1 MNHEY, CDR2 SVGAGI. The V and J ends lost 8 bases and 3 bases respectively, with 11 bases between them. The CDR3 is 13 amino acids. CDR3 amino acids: CASGRGIYNEQFF. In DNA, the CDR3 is TGTGCCAGCGGACGCGGGATCTACAATGAGCAGTTCTTC.

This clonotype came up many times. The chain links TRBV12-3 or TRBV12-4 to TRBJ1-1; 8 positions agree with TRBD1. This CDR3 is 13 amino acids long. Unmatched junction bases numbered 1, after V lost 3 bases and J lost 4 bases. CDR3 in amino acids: CASSFTGGTEAFF. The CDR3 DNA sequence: TGTGCCAGCAGTTTTACAGGGGGCACTGAAGCTTTCTTT.

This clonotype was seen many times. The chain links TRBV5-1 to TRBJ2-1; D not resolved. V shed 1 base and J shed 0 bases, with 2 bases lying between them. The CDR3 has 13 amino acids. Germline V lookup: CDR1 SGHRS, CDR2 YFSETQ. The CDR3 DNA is TGCGCCAGCAGCTTGAACTCCTACAATGAGCAGTTCTTC. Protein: CASSLNSYNEQFF.

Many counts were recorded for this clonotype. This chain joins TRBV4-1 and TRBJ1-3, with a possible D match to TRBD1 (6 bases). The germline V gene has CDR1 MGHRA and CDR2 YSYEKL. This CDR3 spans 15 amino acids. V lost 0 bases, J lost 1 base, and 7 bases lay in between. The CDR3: CASSQDDRSGNTIYF. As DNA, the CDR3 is TGCGCCAGCAGCCAAGATGACAGGTCTGGAAACACCATATATTTT.

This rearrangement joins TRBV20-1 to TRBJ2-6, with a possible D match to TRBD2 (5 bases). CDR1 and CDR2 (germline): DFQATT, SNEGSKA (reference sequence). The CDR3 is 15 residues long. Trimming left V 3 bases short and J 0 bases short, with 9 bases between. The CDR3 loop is CSARVAISGANVLTF. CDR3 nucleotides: TGCAGTGCTAGGGTAGCGATCTCTGGGGCCAACGTCCTGACTTTC.

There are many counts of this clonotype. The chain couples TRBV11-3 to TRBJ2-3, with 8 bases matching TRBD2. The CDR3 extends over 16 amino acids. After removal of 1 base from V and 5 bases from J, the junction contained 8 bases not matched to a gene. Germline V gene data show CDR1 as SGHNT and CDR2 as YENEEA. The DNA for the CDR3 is TGTGCCAGCAGCTTAGGAGGACTAGCCCGGGGAGATACGCAGTATTTT. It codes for CASSLGGLARGDTQYF.

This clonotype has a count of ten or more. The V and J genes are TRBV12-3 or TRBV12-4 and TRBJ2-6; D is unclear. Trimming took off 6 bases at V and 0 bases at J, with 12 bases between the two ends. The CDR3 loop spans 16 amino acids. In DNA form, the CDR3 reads TGTGCCAGCAGCCATACAAGGAGCTCTGGGGCCAACGTCCTGACTTTC. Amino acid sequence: CASSHTRSSGANVLTF.

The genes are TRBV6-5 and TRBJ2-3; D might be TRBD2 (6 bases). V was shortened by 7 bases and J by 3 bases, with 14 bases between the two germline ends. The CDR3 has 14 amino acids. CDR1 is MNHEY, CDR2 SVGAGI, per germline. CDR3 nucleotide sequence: TGTGCCAGCACCTCAGGAGGGAGGACAGATACGCAGTATTTT. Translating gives CASTSGGRTDTQYF.

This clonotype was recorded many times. The CDR3 loop reads CASSTTDTEAFF. In DNA form, the CDR3 reads TGTGCCAGCAGTACCACTGACACTGAAGCTTTCTTT. The chain is built from TRBV12-3 or TRBV12-4 and TRBJ1-1; no reliable D call. The CDR3 runs 12 residues. V gave up 5 bases and J gave up 3 bases, with 7 bases separating them.

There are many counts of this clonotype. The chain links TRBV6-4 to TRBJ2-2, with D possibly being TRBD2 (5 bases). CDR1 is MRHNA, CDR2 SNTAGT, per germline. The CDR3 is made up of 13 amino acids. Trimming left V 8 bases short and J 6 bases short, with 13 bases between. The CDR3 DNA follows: TGTGCCAGCCGGGAAGCGGAGTCCGGGGAGCTGTTTTTT. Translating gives CASREAESGELFF.

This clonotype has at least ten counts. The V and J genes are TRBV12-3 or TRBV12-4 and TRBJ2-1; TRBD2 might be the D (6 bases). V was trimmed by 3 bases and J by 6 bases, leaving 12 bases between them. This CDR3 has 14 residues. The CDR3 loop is CASSFVGGGNEQFF. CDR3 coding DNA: TGTGCCAGCAGTTTCGTGGGGGGTGGCAATGAGCAGTTCTTC.

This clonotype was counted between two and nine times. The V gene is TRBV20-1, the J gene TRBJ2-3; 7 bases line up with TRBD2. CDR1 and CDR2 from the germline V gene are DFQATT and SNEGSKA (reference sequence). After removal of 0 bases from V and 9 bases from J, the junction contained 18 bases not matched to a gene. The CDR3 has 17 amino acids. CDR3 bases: TGCAGTGCTAGAGATCCCTTGGGAGGGAGGGCCGAAAAAACGCAGTATTTT. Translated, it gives CSARDPLGGRAEKTQYF.

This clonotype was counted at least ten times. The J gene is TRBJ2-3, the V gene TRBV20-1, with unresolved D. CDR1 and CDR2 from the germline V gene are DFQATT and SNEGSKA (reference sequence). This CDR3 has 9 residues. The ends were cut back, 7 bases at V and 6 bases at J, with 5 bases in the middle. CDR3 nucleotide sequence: TGCAGTGGGCCGGATACGCAGTATTTT. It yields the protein CSGPDTQYF.

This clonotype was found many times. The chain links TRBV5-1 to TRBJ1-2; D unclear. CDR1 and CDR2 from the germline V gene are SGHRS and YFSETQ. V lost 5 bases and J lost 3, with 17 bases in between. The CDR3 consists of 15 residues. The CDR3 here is CASRYGAGLDYGYTF. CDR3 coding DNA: TGCGCCAGCAGATATGGAGCGGGTCTTGACTATGGCTACACCTTC.

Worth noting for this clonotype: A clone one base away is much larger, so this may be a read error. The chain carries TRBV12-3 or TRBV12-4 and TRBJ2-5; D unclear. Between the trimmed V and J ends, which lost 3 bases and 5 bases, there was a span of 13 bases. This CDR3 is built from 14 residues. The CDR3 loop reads CASSFRKGRETQYF. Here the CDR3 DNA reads TGTGCCAGCAGTTTCCGGAAGGGAAGGGAGACCCAGTACTTC.